This T cell receptor (beta chain) was documented in a study of cytomegalovirus exposure and HLA in healthy donors. Germline-derived CDR1 and CDR2 are SGDLS and YYNGEE. The CDR3 contains 15 residues. V was clipped by 3 bases and J by 7 bases; unmatched bases: 13. Primers for the PCR totalled 60 Vbeta and 13 Jbeta. The table came from immunoSEQ multiplex PCR; TCRdb's copy has only in-frame clones and leaves some out. Of 150,000 to 200,000 clones in the sample, roughly 80% were seen once. The rearrangement uses TRBV9 and TRBJ2-7; the match to TRBD1 covers 7 bases. The sequence derives from a man aged 35 to 55 in good health and CMV-seronegative. Sequenced: PBMCs. The CDR3 DNA reads TGTGCCAGCAGCGGGTATGGGAACAGGGGAGAGGAGCAGTACTTC. Translating it yields CASSGYGNRGEEQYF.